This T cell receptor beta chain emerged from a study of T cell repertoires in cytomegalovirus infection. This clonotype was found a few times. V shed 3 bases and J 10 bases; nucleotides not matched to a gene: 9. Germline lookup yields CDR1 MGHRA and CDR2 YSYEKL. CDR3 length: 15 residues. TCRdb ran MiXCR on the reads and lists one entry per CDR3 protein. Among 250,000 to 300,000 distinct CDR3 sequences listed, around 15% were seen once. V and J are TRBV4-1 and TRBJ2-1, with 10 bases that match TRBD1. The clonotype comes from a human donor in good health (CMV status not recorded). Some clones in this sample may be carry-over from other donors' samples. Source material: CD8+ T cells from PBMCs. The CDR3 DNA reads as TGCGCCAGCAGCCATCTCCCGGGACAGGGGTCGGAGCAGTTCTTC. As protein: CASSHLPGQGSEQFF.